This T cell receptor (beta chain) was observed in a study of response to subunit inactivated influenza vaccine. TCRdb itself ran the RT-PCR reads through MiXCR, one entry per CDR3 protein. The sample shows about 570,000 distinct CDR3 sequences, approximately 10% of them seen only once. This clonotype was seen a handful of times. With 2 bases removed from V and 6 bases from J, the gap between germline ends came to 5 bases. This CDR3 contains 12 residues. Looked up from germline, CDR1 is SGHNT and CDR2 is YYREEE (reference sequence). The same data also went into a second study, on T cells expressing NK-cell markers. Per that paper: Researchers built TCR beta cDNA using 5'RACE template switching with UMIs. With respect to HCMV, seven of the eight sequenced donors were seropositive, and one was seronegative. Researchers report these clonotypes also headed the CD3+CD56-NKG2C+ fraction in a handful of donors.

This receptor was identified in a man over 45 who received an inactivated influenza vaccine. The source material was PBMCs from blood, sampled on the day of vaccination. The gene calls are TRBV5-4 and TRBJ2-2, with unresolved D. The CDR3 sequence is CASSLHPGELFF. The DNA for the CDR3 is TGTGCCAGCAGCTTACATCCCGGGGAGCTGTTTTTT.